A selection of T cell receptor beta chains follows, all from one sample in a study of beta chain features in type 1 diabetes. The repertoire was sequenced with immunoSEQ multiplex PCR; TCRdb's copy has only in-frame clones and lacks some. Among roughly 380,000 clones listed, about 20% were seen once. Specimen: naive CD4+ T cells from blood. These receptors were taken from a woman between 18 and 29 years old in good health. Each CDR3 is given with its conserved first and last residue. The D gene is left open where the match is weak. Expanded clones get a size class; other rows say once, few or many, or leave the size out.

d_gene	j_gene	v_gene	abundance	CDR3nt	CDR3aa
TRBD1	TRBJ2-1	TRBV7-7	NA	TGTGCTAGCAGCTTCTCCCGGGACAGCTACAATGAGCAGTTCTTC	CASSFSRDSYNEQFF
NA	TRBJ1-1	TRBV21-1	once	TGTGCCAGCAGGCCCCGGACAGGGAACACTGAAGCTTTCTTT	CASRPRTGNTEAFF
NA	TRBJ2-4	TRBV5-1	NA	TGCGCCAGCAGCTCCCACCGCCAGGGAGGAAACATTCAGTACTTC	CASSSHRQGGNIQYF
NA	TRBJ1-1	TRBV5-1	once	TGCGCCAGTAGATTGGGGGCTAACACTGAAGCTTTCTTT	CASRLGANTEAFF
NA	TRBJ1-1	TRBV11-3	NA	TGTGCCAGCAGCTTAGACAGGGCGAACACTGAAGCTTTCTTT	CASSLDRANTEAFF
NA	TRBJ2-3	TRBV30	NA	TGTGCCTGGAGCACAGGGATAACAGATACGCAGTATTTT	CAWSTGITDTQYF
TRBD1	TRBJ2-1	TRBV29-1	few	TGCAGCGCCTGGACAGGTCTTGCCCACAATGAGCAGTTCTTC	CSAWTGLAHNEQFF
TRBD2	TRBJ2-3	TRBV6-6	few	TGTGCCAGCAGCCCCGGGACTAGCGGGAGAAGAGATACGCAGTATTTT	CASSPGTSGRRDTQYF
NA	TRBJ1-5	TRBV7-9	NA	TGTGCCAGCAGCTCCCTACAGGGATCGAATCAGCCCCAGCATTTT	CASSSLQGSNQPQHF
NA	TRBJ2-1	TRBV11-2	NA	TGTGCCAGCAGCTTAGATCCAGGTTACAATGAGCAGTTCTTC	CASSLDPGYNEQFF
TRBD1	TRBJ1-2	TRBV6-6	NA	TGTGCCAGCAGTGCAAGACAGGGTGTCGGTGGCTACACCTTC	CASSARQGVGGYTF
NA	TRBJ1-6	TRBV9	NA	TGTGCCAGCAGCGCCTACAGGGCTCCGAATTCACCCCTCCACTTT	CASSAYRAPNSPLHF
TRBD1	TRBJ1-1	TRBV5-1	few	TGCGCCAGCAGCTTGGGACAGGGAGGATCTGAAGCTTTCTTT	CASSLGQGGSEAFF
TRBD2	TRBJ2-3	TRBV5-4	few	TGTGCCAGCAGCTCCCGGACTAGCGGGGGAGTAGATACGCAGTATTTT	CASSSRTSGGVDTQYF
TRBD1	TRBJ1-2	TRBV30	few	TGTGCCTCTAAGGGACAGGGGGCCGGCTATGGCTACACCTTC	CASKGQGAGYGYTF
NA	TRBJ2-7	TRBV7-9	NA	TGTGCCAGCACTCCCTGGGGAGGCAGGCAAACGGACGAGCAGTACTTC	CASTPWGGRQTDEQYF
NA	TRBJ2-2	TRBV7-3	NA	TGTGCCAGCAGCTTGACAGTGAACACCGGGGAGCTGTTTTTT	CASSLTVNTGELFF